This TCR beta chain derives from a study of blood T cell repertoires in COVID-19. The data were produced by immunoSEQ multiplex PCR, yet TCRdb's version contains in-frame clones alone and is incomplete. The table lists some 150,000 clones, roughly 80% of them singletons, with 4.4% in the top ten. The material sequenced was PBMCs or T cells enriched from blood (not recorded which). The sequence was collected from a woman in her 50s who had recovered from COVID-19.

The CDR3 DNA is TGTGCCAGCAGCCAAGTTCTAGCGGGGTCCACCGGGGAGCTGTTTTTT. It codes for CASSQVLAGSTGELFF. The chain has TRBV4-2 and TRBJ2-2; 9 bases align to TRBD2. This CDR3 comprises 16 residues. In germline, CDR1 is LGHNA, CDR2 YNFKEQ. The trim removed 1 base at V and 4 bases at J, leaving 4 bases unmatched.